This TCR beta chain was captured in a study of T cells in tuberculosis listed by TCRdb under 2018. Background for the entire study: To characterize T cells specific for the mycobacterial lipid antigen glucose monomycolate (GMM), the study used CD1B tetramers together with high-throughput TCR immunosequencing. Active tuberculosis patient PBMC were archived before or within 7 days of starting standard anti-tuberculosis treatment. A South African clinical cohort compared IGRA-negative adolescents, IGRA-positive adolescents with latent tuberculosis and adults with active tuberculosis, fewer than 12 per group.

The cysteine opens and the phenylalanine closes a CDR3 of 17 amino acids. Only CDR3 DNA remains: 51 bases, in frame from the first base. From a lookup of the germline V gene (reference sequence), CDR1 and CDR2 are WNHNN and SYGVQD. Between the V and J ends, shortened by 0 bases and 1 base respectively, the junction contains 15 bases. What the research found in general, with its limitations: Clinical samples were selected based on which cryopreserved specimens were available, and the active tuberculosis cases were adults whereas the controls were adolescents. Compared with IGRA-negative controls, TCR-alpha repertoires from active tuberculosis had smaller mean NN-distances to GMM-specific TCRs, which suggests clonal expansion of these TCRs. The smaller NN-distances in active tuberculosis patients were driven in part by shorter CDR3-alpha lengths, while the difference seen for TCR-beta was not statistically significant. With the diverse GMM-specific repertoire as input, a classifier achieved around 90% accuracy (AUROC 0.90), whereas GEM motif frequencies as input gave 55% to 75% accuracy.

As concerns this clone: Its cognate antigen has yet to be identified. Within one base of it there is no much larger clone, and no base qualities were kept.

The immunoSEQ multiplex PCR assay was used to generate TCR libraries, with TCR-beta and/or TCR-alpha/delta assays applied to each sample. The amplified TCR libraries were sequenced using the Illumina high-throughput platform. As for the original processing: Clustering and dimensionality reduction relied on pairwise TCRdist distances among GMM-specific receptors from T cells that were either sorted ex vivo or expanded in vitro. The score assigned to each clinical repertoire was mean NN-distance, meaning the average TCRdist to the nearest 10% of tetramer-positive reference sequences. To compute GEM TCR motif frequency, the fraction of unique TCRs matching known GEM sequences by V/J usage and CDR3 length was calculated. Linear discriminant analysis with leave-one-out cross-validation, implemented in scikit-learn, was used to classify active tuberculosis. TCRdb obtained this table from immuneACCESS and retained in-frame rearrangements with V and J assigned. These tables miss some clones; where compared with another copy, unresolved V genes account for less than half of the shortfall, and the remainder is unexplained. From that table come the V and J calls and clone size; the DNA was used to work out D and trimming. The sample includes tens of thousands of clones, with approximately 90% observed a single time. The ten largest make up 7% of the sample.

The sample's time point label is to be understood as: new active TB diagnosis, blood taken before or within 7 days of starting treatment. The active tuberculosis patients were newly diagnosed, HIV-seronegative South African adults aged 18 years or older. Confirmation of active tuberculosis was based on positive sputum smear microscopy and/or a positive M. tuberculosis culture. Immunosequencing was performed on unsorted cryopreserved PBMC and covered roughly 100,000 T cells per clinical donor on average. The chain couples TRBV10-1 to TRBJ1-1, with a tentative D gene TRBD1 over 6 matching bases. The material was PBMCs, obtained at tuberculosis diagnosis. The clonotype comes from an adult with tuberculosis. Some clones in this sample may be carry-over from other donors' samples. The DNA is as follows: TGCGCCAGCAGTGAGTCAAATTACAGGGTAAAGAACACTGAAGCTTTCTTT. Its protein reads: CASSESNYRVKNTEAFF.